The 25 T cell receptor beta chains below all came from one sample that was sequenced in a study of T cells in Graves' hyperthyroidism and ophthalmopathy. It was RNA transcripts that yielded the amplified TCR beta CDR3 regions. First-round RT-PCR with HTBI primers amplified the TCR CDR3 region. TCRdb re-called the multiplex PCR reads through MiXCR, storing one row per CDR3 protein. The profile shows 500,000 to 550,000 distinct CDR3 sequences, about 20% of them singletons. Sequencing was carried out using blood. All receptors come from a man aged 35-49 years with Graves' ophthalmopathy.

The gene calls are TRBV9 and TRBJ2-3, with D uncertain. This CDR3 is built from 11 residues. The germline V and J ends were trimmed by 7 bases and 6 bases, with 9 bases remaining between them. Germline assignment: CDR1 SGDLS and CDR2 YYNGEE. The CDR3 region is CASGSADTQYF. CDR3 bases: TGTGCCAGCGGCTCAGCCGATACGCAGTATTTT.

In its sample, this clonotype was seen a few times. V and J are TRBV7-9 and TRBJ1-5, with D maybe TRBD1 (6 bases). Germline V lookup: CDR1 SEHNR, CDR2 FQNEAQ (reference sequence). This CDR3 spans 15 amino acids. V dropped 2 bases and J dropped 4 bases, with 12 bases sitting between them. The CDR3: CASSLSRGGNQPQHF. As DNA, the CDR3 is TGTGCCAGCAGCTTAAGCAGGGGAGGGAATCAGCCCCAGCATTTT. The whole variable domain, filled in from reference TRBV7-9 and TRBJ1-5, reads DTGVSQNPRHKITKRGQNVTFRCDPISEHNRLYWYRQTLGQGPEFLTYFQNEAQLEKSRLLSDRFSAERPKGSFSTLEIQRTEQGDSAMYLCASSLSRGGNQPQHFGDGTRLSIL.

Notes on this clonotype: A read error may produce the germline difference seen at one junction end. This sequence joins TRBV6-1 and TRBJ2-6, with D unresolved. Per germline, CDR1 MNHNS and CDR2 SASEGT. CDR3 length: 16 residues. Written as DNA, the CDR3 is TGCGCCAGCAGCCAAGAACGGTCAGTTGGGGCCAACGTCCTGACTTTC. This codes for CASSQERSVGANVLTF.

Here the CDR3 reads CASSLGQGVDYEQYF. The CDR3 DNA reads TGCGCCAGCAGCTTGGGGCAGGGGGTCGACTACGAGCAGTACTTC. The rearrangement uses TRBV5-1 and TRBJ2-7, with 7 bases fitting TRBD1. The CDR3 extends over 15 amino acids. In germline, CDR1 is SGHRS, CDR2 YFSETQ. The junction had 6 bases not matched to a gene; V was cut back by 0 bases and J by 3 bases.

This clonotype was seen only a few times. The germline gene is not matched at one end of the junction; a read error may be the cause. This chain's CDR3 is CASSPSSPTDAQYF. CDR3 bases: TGTGCCAGCTCACCTTCCAGCCCCACAGATGCGCAGTATTTT. The V and J genes are TRBV18 and TRBJ2-3; the D is unclear. This CDR3 has 14 amino acids. Germline values: CDR1 KGHSH, CDR2 LQKENI.

This clonotype has ten or more counts. The rearrangement links TRBV18 to TRBJ1-2; D unresolved. Trimming took off 0 bases at V and 2 bases at J, with 7 bases between the two ends. This CDR3 comprises 14 residues. Germline lookup yields CDR1 KGHSH and CDR2 LQKENI. CDR3 region: CASSPPWENYGYTF. As DNA, the CDR3 is TGTGCCAGCTCACCACCATGGGAAAACTATGGCTACACCTTC.

The V gene is TRBV3-1, the J gene TRBJ2-1; TRBD2 aligns across 15 bases. There are 18 residues in the CDR3. Losses at the gene ends were 4 bases for V and 2 bases for J; bases not matched to a gene: 6. The germline V gene has CDR1 LGHDT and CDR2 YNNKEL (reference sequence). In nucleotides, the CDR3 is TGTGCCAGCAGCCGCGGACTAGCGGGGGGGGCCACCTACAATGAGCAGTTCTTC. Its protein is CASSRGLAGGATYNEQFF.

Only a few counts were recorded for this clonotype. The rearrangement links TRBV24-1 to TRBJ2-4; 9 bases match TRBD1. The germline gives CDR1 KGHDR, CDR2 SFDVKD. With 2 bases clipped from V and 7 bases from J, the junction kept 5 bases outside the gene matches. CDR3 size: 15 residues. The CDR3 bases are TGTGCCACCAGTGATTCTTGGACAGGGGCGAACATTCAGTACTTC. Its translation: CATSDSWTGANIQYF.

This clonotype was seen a handful of times. CDR3 bases: TGTGCCAGCAGCACTACTAGCGGGGGGGCCTCCGGGGAGCTGTTTTTT. It yields the protein CASSTTSGGASGELFF. The J gene is TRBJ2-2, the V gene TRBV28; 13 bases agree with TRBD2. The CDR3 length is 16 residues. Germline V gene sequence: CDR1 MDHEN, CDR2 SYDVKM. Germline trimming cut 6 bases from V and 6 bases from J; bases unmatched to any gene: 7.

About this clonotype: A read error may be the cause here, since a much bigger clone is one base away. The CDR3, as DNA: TGTGCCAGCAGTGACTACACTGAAGCTTTCTTT. Its translation is CASSDYTEAFF. This chain uses TRBV25-1 with TRBJ1-1; D gene ambiguous. The length of the CDR3 is 11 residues. Germline lookup yields CDR1 MGHDK and CDR2 SYGVNS. Deletions cut 3 bases from V and 3 bases from J, with 2 bases between.

The chain has TRBV6-1 and TRBJ2-2; D possibly corresponds to TRBD1 (7 bases). V shed 6 bases and J shed 2 bases, with 16 bases lying between them. Per the germline V gene, CDR1 is MNHNS and CDR2 is SASEGT. The CDR3 sequence is 16 residues long. The CDR3 loop is CASSPGGSVNTGELFF. Written as DNA, the CDR3 is TGTGCCAGCAGCCCAGGGGGGAGCGTAAACACCGGGGAGCTGTTTTTT.

In regard to this clonotype: Being one base from a much bigger clone, this may be a read error. This chain uses TRBV30 with TRBJ1-6; D ambiguous. The CDR3 runs to 14 residues. Germline lookup yields CDR1 GTSNPN and CDR2 SVGIG (reference sequence). The CDR3 sequence is CAWSLDAYSSPLHF. Written as DNA, the CDR3 is TGTGCCTGGAGTTTGGATGCCTATAGTTCACCCCTCCACTTT.

A word on this clonotype: Germline and junction disagree at one end, which may indicate a read error. V and J are TRBV7-2 and TRBJ2-3; D may be TRBD1 (5 bases). The CDR3 spans 14 residues. From germline, CDR1 is SGHTA and CDR2 FQGNSA. CDR3 sequence (DNA): TGTGCCAGCAGACCCCGGAGAACGACAGATGCGCAGTATTTT. Its translation: CASRPRRTTDAQYF.

The V and J genes are TRBV20-1 and TRBJ2-2; a possible D gene is TRBD1 (7 bases). V dropped 0 bases and J dropped 4 bases, with 12 bases sitting between them. The length of the CDR3 is 15 residues. The germline V gene has CDR1 DFQATT and CDR2 SNEGSKA (reference sequence). CDR3 residues: CSARDPRGVTGELFF. DNA for the CDR3: TGCAGTGCTAGAGATCCCAGGGGGGTCACCGGGGAGCTGTTTTTT.

This clonotype was detected many times. The rearrangement uses TRBV7-2 and TRBJ1-2; tentatively, D is TRBD1 (5 bases). Germline loops: CDR1 SGHTA, CDR2 FQGNSA. Trimming took 1 base from V and 1 from J, leaving 13 bases between them. This CDR3 contains 16 residues. CDR3 nucleotide sequence: TGTGCCAGCAGCTTAGGGCAGGGCAACGGTAACTATGGCTACACCTTC. This translates into CASSLGQGNGNYGYTF. Complete variable domain (other parts from reference TRBV7-2 and TRBJ1-2): GAGVSQSPSNKVTEKGKDVELRCDPISGHTALYWYRQSLGQGLEFLIYFQGNSAPDKSGLPSDRFSAERTGGSVSTLTIQRTQQEDSAVYLCASSLGQGNGNYGYTFGSGTRLTVV.

At least ten counts were recorded for this clonotype. The chain has TRBV2 and TRBJ2-7, with D hard to call. The CDR3 has 10 amino acids. Germline values: CDR1 SNHLY, CDR2 FYNNEI. Trimming removed 9 bases at V and 3 bases at J, with 6 bases between. The CDR3 DNA reads as TGTGCCAGTGCAAACTACGAGCAGTACTTC. Protein product: CASANYEQYF.

This clonotype was counted at least ten times. This chain connects TRBV28 to TRBJ2-3; TRBD2 is a possible D gene (5 bases). The CDR3 has 17 amino acids. The V gene's germline CDR1 is MDHEN and CDR2 SYDVKM. Trimming stripped 2 bases from V and 0 bases from J, with 15 bases between. The CDR3 protein is CASSLDRGSESTDTQYF. CDR3 bases: TGTGCCAGCAGTTTAGATCGGGGATCAGAAAGCACAGATACGCAGTATTTT. The complete variable domain, with remaining parts taken from reference TRBV28 and TRBJ2-3, reads DVKVTQSSRYLVKRTGEKVFLECVQDMDHENMFWYRQDPGLGLRLIYFSYDVKMKEKGDIPEGYSVSREKKERFSLILESASTNQTSMYLCASSLDRGSESTDTQYFGPGTRLTVL.

This clonotype appeared a few times. The chain joins TRBV12-3 or TRBV12-4 to TRBJ2-1; 8 nucleotides match TRBD2. The CDR3 contains 13 residues. V lost 7 bases to trimming and J lost 10 bases; unmatched junction nucleotides: 9. In DNA form, the CDR3 reads TGTGCCAGCACTGCGGGAGGATGGAACGAGCAGTTCTTC. It codes for CASTAGGWNEQFF.

The table lists this clonotype with many counts. This chain links TRBV5-1 with TRBJ2-3; no firm D call. CDR1 SGHRS and CDR2 YFSETQ come from the germline V gene. Trimming left V 6 bases short and J 1 base short, with 3 bases between. The CDR3 loop spans 11 amino acids. The CDR3 DNA reads as TGCGCCAGCATAGGCACAGATACGCAGTATTTT. This encodes CASIGTDTQYF.

This clonotype was picked up a small number of times. The chain employs TRBV5-1 and TRBJ2-1; D is unresolved. The ends were cut back, 3 bases at V and 5 bases at J, with 12 bases in the middle. The V gene's germline CDR1 is SGHRS and CDR2 YFSETQ. This CDR3 comprises 14 residues. Written as DNA, the CDR3 is TGCGCCAGCAGCTCCCCCGTGGCTCACAATGAGCAGTTCTTC. Amino acids: CASSSPVAHNEQFF.

This clonotype was picked up a small number of times. The genes are TRBV5-1 and TRBJ1-1, with no clear D. This CDR3 has 15 amino acids. Germline V gives CDR1 SGHRS, CDR2 YFSETQ. V was clipped by 1 base and J by 0 bases, with 10 bases between them. The CDR3 loop is CASSLSIGMNTEAFF. CDR3 DNA: TGCGCCAGCAGCTTGTCGATAGGGATGAACACTGAAGCTTTCTTT.

This clonotype was found many times. The V and J genes are TRBV28 and TRBJ2-7, with 8 bases fitting TRBD1. Germline assignment: CDR1 MDHEN and CDR2 SYDVKM. V dropped 4 bases and J dropped 0; count of bases not matched to a gene: 5. The CDR3 is 15 residues long. CDR3 DNA sequence: TGTGCCAGCAGTTCCGGGACAGGTAGCTCCTACGAGCAGTACTTC. Encoded protein: CASSSGTGSSYEQYF.

CDR3 in amino acids: CASSLSSGMGTDTQYF. For the CDR3, the DNA is TGTGCCAGCAGCTTAAGTAGCGGGATGGGGACAGATACGCAGTATTTT. V is TRBV6-2 or TRBV6-3 and J is TRBJ2-3; TRBD2 matches at 8 bases. The germline gives CDR1 MNHEY, CDR2 SVGEGT. This CDR3 contains 16 residues. Trimming at V came to 6 bases and at J to 3 bases, leaving 11 bases not matched to a gene.

The rearrangement links TRBV9 to TRBJ2-2; 11 bases agree with TRBD2. The ends lost 4 bases at V and 2 bases at J; junction bases unmatched: 19. Germline V gives CDR1 SGDLS, CDR2 YYNGEE. The CDR3 is made up of 21 amino acids. The CDR3 reads CASSQRDGLAGGPVNTGELFF. Written as DNA, the CDR3 is TGTGCCAGCAGCCAGAGGGATGGGTTAGCGGGGGGGCCCGTTAACACCGGGGAGCTGTTTTTT.

Regarding this clonotype: Its ends do not fully match the called genes, so a read error is possible. V usage is TRBV12-3 or TRBV12-4 and J usage is TRBJ1-4; the match to TRBD1 covers 7 bases. CDR3 length: 13 amino acids. The chain's CDR3 is CASRVGQNEKPFF. CDR3 in DNA: TGTGCCAGCAGAGTGGGACAGAATGAAAAACCGTTTTTT.